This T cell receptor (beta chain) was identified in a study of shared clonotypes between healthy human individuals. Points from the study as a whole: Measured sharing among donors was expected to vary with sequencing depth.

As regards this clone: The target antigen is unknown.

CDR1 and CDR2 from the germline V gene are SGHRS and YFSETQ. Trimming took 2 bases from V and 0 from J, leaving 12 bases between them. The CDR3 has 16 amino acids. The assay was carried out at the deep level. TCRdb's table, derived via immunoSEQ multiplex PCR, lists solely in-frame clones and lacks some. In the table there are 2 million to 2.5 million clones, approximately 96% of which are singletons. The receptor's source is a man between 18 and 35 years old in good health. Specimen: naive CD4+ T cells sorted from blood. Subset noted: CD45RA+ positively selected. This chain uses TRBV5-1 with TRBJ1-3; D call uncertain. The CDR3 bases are TGCGCCAGCAGCTTAGGGCCGCCGATCTCTGGAAACACCATATATTTT. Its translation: CASSLGPPISGNTIYF. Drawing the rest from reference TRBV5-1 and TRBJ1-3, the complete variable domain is KAGVTQTPRYLIKTRGQQVTLSCSPISGHRSVSWYQQTPGQGLQFLFEYFSETQRNKGNFPGRFSGRQFSNSRSEMNVSTLELGDSALYLCASSLGPPISGNTIYFGEGSWLTVV.